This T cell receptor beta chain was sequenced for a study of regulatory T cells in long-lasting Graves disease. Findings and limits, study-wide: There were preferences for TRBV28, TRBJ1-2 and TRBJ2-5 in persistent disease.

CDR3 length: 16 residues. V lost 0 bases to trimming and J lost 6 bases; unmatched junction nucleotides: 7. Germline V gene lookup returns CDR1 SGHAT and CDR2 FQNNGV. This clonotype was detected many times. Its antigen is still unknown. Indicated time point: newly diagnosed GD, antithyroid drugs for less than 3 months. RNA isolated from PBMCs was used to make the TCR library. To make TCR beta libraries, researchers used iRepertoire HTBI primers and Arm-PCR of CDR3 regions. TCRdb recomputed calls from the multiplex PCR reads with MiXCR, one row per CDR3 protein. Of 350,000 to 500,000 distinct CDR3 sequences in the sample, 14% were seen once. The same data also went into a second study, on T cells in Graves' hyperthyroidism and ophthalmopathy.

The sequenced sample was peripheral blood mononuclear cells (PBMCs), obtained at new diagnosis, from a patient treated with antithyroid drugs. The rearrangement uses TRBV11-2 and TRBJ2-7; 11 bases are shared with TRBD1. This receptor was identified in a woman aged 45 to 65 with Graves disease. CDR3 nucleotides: TGTGCCAGCAGCTTAGATCTGGGACAGGGGGGACGCGAGCAGTACTTC. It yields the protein CASSLDLGQGGREQYF.